The clone carrying this T cell receptor beta chain was picked up a small number of times. Its cognate antigen is unknown. The data derive from a study of cytomegalovirus exposure and HLA in healthy donors. Findings and caveats of the study: DRB1 had the most TCR associations and HLA-C the fewest, a later analysis found, with rates varying by HLA locus.

This PCR relied on a set of 60 Vbeta primers and 13 Jbeta primers. The table came from immunoSEQ multiplex PCR; TCRdb's copy has only in-frame clones and leaves some out. There are 90,000 or so clones in the sample; 80% to 90% occur only once, and approximately 3.6% lies in the top ten. V gave up 6 bases and J gave up 0 bases; unmatched junction bases: 9. From germline, CDR1 is SNHLY and CDR2 FYNNEI. This CDR3 contains 17 residues. This chain connects TRBV2 to TRBJ1-3, with 9 bases fitting TRBD1. Sequenced sample: PBMCs. The receptor was isolated from a man in his thirties or forties in good health and CMV-seropositive. The CDR3 here is CASRDKGQGLSGNTIYF. The CDR3 coding sequence is TGTGCCAGCAGAGACAAGGGACAGGGCCTCTCTGGAAACACCATATATTTT.